This is a list of T cell receptor beta chains from one sample in a study of T-cell reconstitution after alpha-beta-depleted transplantation in children. TCRdb called the PCR reads again in MiXCR, with one record for every CDR3 protein. The sample consists of a few hundred thousand distinct CDR3 sequences, roughly 27% of them appearing once. The sample was PBMCs, taken before TCRalphabeta/CD19-depleted stem cell transplant. These receptors originate from a boy in the first two years of life with Wiskott-Aldrich syndrome, due to receive a stem cell transplant. CDR3s include the opening cysteine and the closing phenylalanine or tryptophan. A D gene is named only where the DNA matches it firmly. The size of a clone is reported for some rows only, either as once, few or many, or as a class for expanded clones.

len	v_gene	j_gene	d_gene	abundance	CDR3nt	CDR3aa
17	TRBV11-2	TRBJ1-1	-	-	TGTGCCAGCAGCTCTCGACAGGTGGGGGAGGTGGACACTGAAGCTTTCTTT	CASSSRQVGEVDTEAFF
11	TRBV29-1	TRBJ1-1	-	few	TGCAGCGTAAGACCGGGAGGGCGAGCTTTCTTT	CSVRPGGRAFF
16	TRBV7-6	TRBJ1-6	-	-	TGTGCCAGCAGCTTAGTTTCGGGGATGGGAAATTCACCCCTCCACTTT	CASSLVSGMGNSPLHF
16	TRBV4-1	TRBJ2-1	-	-	TGCGCCAGCAGCCAAATTCCGCGCCCACGGGACAATGAGCAGTTCTTC	CASSQIPRPRDNEQFF
16	TRBV5-1	TRBJ2-3	TRBD2	-	TGCGCCAGCAGCTTCTTTAATAGCGGGGGCGCAGATACGCAGTATTTT	CASSFFNSGGADTQYF
14	TRBV7-9	TRBJ2-1	-	-	TGTGCCAGCAGCTTAGAGGCTCTAAGTAATGAGCAGTTCTTC	CASSLEALSNEQFF
12	TRBV20-1	TRBJ1-5	-	few	TGCAGTGTTTCCGAAGGGGGTCAGCCCCAGCATTTT	CSVSEGGQPQHF
13	TRBV5-1	TRBJ1-1	-	-	TGCGCCAGCAGCCCGCCCAGTTCCACTGAAGCTTTCTTT	CASSPPSSTEAFF
13	TRBV20-1	TRBJ2-7	-	-	TGCAGTGCTAGGGTCCTCGGTGCGTACGAGCAGTACTTC	CSARVLGAYEQYF
14	TRBV5-1	TRBJ2-2	-	-	TGCGCCAGCAGCTTACACATTGGCACCGGGGAGCTGTTTTTT	CASSLHIGTGELFF
15	TRBV5-1	TRBJ2-5	TRBD1	-	TGCGCCAGCAGCCTCAGACAGGGGGGGTTTGAGACCCAGTACTTC	CASSLRQGGFETQYF
13	TRBV20-1	TRBJ2-7	TRBD2	-	TGCAGTGCTAAGCGGGAGCTAGGATACGAGCAGTACTTC	CSAKRELGYEQYF
16	TRBV7-6	TRBJ1-5	TRBD1	few	TGTGCCAGCAGCTTAGGGACAGGGGCTAGCAATCAGCCCCAGCATTTT	CASSLGTGASNQPQHF
15	TRBV4-1	TRBJ2-1	-	-	TGCGCCAGCAGCCAAGGTACAGGGAACTACAATGAGCAGTTCTTC	CASSQGTGNYNEQFF
13	TRBV14	TRBJ2-5	-	-	TGTGCCATATCACACCCGAGTCAAGAGACCCAGTACTTC	CAISHPSQETQYF
14	TRBV20-1	TRBJ1-5	-	few	TGCAGTGTCAAGACAGCGGGGTTGGATCAGCCCCAGCATTTT	CSVKTAGLDQPQHF
14	TRBV5-1	TRBJ2-7	-	few	TGTGCCAGCAGTTTAGTGGGATCTCCCTACGAGCAGTACTTC	CASSLVGSPYEQYF
13	TRBV2	TRBJ2-7	TRBD1	-	TGTGCCAGCAGTGCGGGACAGGGGGCGTTGCAGTACTTC	CASSAGQGALQYF
15	TRBV10-3	TRBJ2-3	-	-	TGTGCCATCAGTGAACCGGTCCCGGGGGCAGATACGCAGTATTTT	CAISEPVPGADTQYF